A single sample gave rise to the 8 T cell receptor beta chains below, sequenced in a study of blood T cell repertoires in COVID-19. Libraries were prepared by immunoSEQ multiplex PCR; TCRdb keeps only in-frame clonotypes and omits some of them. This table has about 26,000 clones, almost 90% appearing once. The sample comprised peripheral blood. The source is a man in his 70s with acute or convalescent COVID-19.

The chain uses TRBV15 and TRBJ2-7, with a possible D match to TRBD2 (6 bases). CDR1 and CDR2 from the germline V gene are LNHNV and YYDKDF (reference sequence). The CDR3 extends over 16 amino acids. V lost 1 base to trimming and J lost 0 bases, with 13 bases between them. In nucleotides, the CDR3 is TGTGCCACCAGCAGAGGGCGGCGGGACCCCTCCTACGAGCAGTACTTC. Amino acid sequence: CATSRGRRDPSYEQYF.

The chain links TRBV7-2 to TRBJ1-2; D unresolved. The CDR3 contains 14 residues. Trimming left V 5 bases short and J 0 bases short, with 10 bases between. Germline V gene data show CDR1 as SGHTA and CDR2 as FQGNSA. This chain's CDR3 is CASSLSGANYGYTF. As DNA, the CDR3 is TGTGCCAGCAGCCTATCCGGGGCTAACTATGGCTACACCTTC.

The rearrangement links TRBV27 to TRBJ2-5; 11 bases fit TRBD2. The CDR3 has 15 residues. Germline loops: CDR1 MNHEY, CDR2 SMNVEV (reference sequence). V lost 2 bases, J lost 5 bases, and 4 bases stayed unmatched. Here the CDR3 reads CASSLGLAGRETQYF. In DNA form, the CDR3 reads TGTGCCAGCAGTTTAGGACTAGCGGGTCGGGAGACCCAGTACTTC.

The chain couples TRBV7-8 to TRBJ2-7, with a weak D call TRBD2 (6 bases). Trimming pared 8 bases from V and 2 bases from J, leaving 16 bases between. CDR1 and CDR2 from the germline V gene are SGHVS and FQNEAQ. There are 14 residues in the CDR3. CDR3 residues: CASEGGSAPYEQYF. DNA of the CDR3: TGTGCCAGCGAGGGAGGTTCCGCACCCTACGAGCAGTACTTC.

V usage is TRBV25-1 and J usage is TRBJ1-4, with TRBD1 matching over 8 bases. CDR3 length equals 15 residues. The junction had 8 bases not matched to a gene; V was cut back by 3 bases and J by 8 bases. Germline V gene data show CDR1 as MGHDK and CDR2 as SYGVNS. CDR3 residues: CASSDPQGAGEKLFF. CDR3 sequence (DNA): TGTGCCAGCAGTGACCCGCAGGGGGCCGGAGAAAAACTGTTTTTT.

The CDR3 bases are TGTGCCAGTACCCCGGGGAATACAGTAGCCTACGAGCAGTACTTC. It specifies CASTPGNTVAYEQYF. The chain uses TRBV19 and TRBJ2-7; D is possibly TRBD2 (5 bases). The V end lost 7 bases, the J end lost 2 bases, and 18 bases lay between the germline ends. There are 15 residues in the CDR3. Per germline, CDR1 LNHDA and CDR2 SQIVND (reference sequence).

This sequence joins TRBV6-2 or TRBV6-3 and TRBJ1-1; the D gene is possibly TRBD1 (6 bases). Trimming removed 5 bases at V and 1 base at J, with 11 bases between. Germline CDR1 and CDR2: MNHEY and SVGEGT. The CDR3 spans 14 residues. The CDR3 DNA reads TGTGCCAGCAGTCACAGGGAGACGAACACTGAAGCTTTCTTT. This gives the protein CASSHRETNTEAFF.

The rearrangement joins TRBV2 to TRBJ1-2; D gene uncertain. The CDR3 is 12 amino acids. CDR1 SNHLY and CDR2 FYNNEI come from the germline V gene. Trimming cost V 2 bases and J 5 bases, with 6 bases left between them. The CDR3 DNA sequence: TGTGCCAGCAGTGAACGGGGTTATGGCTACACCTTC. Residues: CASSERGYGYTF. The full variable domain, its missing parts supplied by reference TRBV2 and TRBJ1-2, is EPEVTQTPSHQVTQMGQEVILRCVPISNHLYFYWYRQILGQKVEFLVSFYNNEISEKSEIFDDQFSVERPDGSNFTLKIRSTKLEDSAMYFCASSERGYGYTFGSGTRLTVV.